This TCR beta chain is drawn from a study of blood T cell repertoires in COVID-19 (dated by TCRdb to about 2020). Regarding the study in general: Samples from collaborators originated in the United States, Italy and Spain and spanned both the acute and convalescent phases of COVID-19. The material from the prospective study consisted of cDNA or gDNA derived from T cells, B-cell-depleted T cells, or PBMCs. The dataset comprised deeply sampled blood TCRbeta repertoires from subjects exposed to, actively infected with, or recovered from COVID-19. The repertoires were made available in a free public database intended to serve as a resource for research on the immune response to SARS-CoV-2. The samples were drawn from two sources: the first 160 participants of the ongoing ImmuneRACE study, and fewer than 1,500 subjects contributed by 6 global collaborators. Nearly every sample came with metadata listing a de-identified subject ID, COVID-19 status, age in years and sex. Where available, HLA class I and class II types were taken from metadata supplied by the sample provider and were not determined by assay-based typing.

CDR1 and CDR2 are read off the germline V gene as SNHLY and FYNNEI. The CDR3 has 13 amino acids, counting the end cysteine and phenylalanine. Of all the DNA, just the CDR3 is kept, 39 bases in frame from base 1. The junction carries 6 bases between V and J, which are trimmed by 8 bases and 1 base respectively. The collaborating institutions used their own protocols to collect whole blood in K2EDTA tubes. For TCRbeta analysis, collaborator samples were shipped as frozen whole blood, as isolated PBMCs, or as DNA extracted from either sample type. TCRbeta CDR3 regions were amplified from genomic DNA by means of the immunoSEQ Assay, a bias-controlled multiplex PCR. As for the original processing: The number of nucleated cells in each sample was estimated by amplification of reference gene primers within the assay. Sequence reads were collapsed and filtered to measure the absolute abundance of every unique TCRbeta CDR3 rearrangement. For each sample, productive Simpson clonality was calculated as the square root of Simpson's diversity index across productive rearrangements. TCRdb took this table from immuneACCESS and kept in-frame rearrangements with V and J called. Such tables lack part of the clones; where checked against another copy, unresolved V genes explain under half of the gap, and the rest is unexplained. V, J and clone size are those of that table, while D and trimming were read from the DNA. In this sample the table shows some 250,000 clones, more than 65% of which occur a single time. Together, the top ten hold approximately 8% of the sample.

Details on this clone: No cognate antigen has been identified for it. Base qualities are missing; no much larger clone stands one base away.

Paper-wide results and their limitations: The quantity of clinical and demographic metadata differed by source and by participant and was supplied without curation.

The chain uses TRBV2 and TRBJ2-6, and possibly TRBD1, on 5 matching bases. Sequences were obtained from peripheral blood. The TCR originated in a woman of 80 years or more with acute or convalescent COVID-19. The nucleotide sequence reads as follows: TGTGCCAGCGCAGGGTCTGGGGCCAACGTCCTGACTTTC. It translates to CASAGSGANVLTF.